Shown below are 2 T cell receptor beta chains from a single sample sequenced in a study of cytomegalovirus exposure and HLA in healthy donors. PCR was performed using 60 Vbeta and 13 Jbeta primers. Measured with immunoSEQ multiplex PCR; TCRdb has only the in-frame clones, and not every one. The table includes 220,000 or so clones, 60% to 80% detected once. The sequenced material came from PBMCs. Source of these receptors: a woman between 25 and 40 years old in good health and CMV-seronegative.

This clone was counted a few times. The rearrangement joins TRBV11-2 to TRBJ1-1; 8 bases agree with TRBD1. The trim removed 2 bases at V and 8 bases at J, leaving 4 bases unmatched. Germline loops: CDR1 SGHAT, CDR2 FQNNGV. This CDR3 spans 13 amino acids. The CDR3 DNA is TGTGCCAGCAGCTTATCAGGGGGCACGGAAGCTTTCTTT. Translated: CASSLSGGTEAFF.

This chain uses TRBV6-6 with TRBJ1-3, with 9 bases fitting TRBD1. The CDR3 spans 14 residues. V trimming: 2 bases; J trimming: 8 bases; junction bases outside the gene matches: 4. Germline lookup yields CDR1 MNHNY and CDR2 SVGAGI (reference sequence). The CDR3 protein is CASSYRDRADTIYF. CDR3 sequence (DNA): TGTGCCAGCAGTTACCGGGACAGGGCGGACACCATATATTTT.